The present T cell receptor beta chain was sequenced within a study of cytomegalovirus exposure and HLA in healthy donors. This clone came up once. Its matching antigen is unknown. PCR amplification relied on 60 Vbeta primers (plus 13 Jbeta primers). Generated by immunoSEQ multiplex PCR, the TCRdb table keeps only in-frame clones and is missing some. The data hold 70,000 to 95,000 clones, with 75% to 85% observed a single time. Findings of the study overall: Accurate HLA-A and HLA-B prediction from TCR beta sequences was reported for most subjects. The authors later linked a missense DCLRE1C variant to TCR beta V- and J-gene trimming.

Germline V gives CDR1 PRHDT, CDR2 FYEKMQ (reference sequence). V was cut by 7 bases and J by 0 bases, with 11 bases left in between. This CDR3 has 14 amino acids. The TCR originated in a man between 18 and 29 years old in good health and CMV-seronegative. The chain combines TRBV13 with TRBJ2-3, with no clear D. The sequenced sample consisted of PBMCs. The CDR3 bases are TGTGCCAGCAATCGCGCTTCTAGCACAGATACGCAGTATTTT. It translates to CASNRASSTDTQYF.